A selection of T cell receptor beta chains follows, all from one sample in a study of OX40 agonist ivuxolimab in advanced cancers. The repertoire was sequenced with immunoSEQ multiplex PCR; TCRdb's copy has only in-frame clones and lacks some. The table shows about 48,000 clones, with roughly 81% occurring only once. The source was CD4+ or CD8+ T cells sorted from blood, collected in a trial of the OX40 agonist ivuxolimab. The receptors come from an adult with an advanced solid tumor such as melanoma, head and neck, liver or kidney cancer. Each CDR3 is given with its conserved first and last residue. Each record gives: CDR3 DNA, CDR3 protein, clone size, J gene, V gene, D gene. D genes are given only for firm matches. The size field is filled for only some rows; it gives once, few, many or a size class.

CDR3nt: TGTGCCAGTAGTTCCCGGGACAAAGCCACTGAAGCTTTCTTT
CDR3aa: CASSSRDKATEAFF
abundance: -
j_gene: TRBJ1-1
v_gene: TRBV19
d_gene: -

CDR3nt: TGTGCCAGCTCACCACGGGTGACAGTCCAAGAGACCCAGTACTTC
CDR3aa: CASSPRVTVQETQYF
abundance: once
j_gene: TRBJ2-5
v_gene: TRBV18
d_gene: -

CDR3nt: TGTGCCAGCATCGGGACTAGCGAGTTACTAGGCAAGGGGACGCAGTATTTT
CDR3aa: CASIGTSELLGKGTQYF
abundance: -
j_gene: TRBJ2-3
v_gene: TRBV28
d_gene: TRBD2

CDR3nt: TGTGCCAGCAGTTTGGCTGGGGCCAACGTCCTGACTTTC
CDR3aa: CASSLAGANVLTF
abundance: -
j_gene: TRBJ2-6
v_gene: TRBV28
d_gene: -

CDR3nt: TGTGCTAGCGGGGCCGGGACAGGGAAATTGGAGACCCAGTACTTC
CDR3aa: CASGAGTGKLETQYF
abundance: -
j_gene: TRBJ2-5
v_gene: TRBV7-7
d_gene: -

CDR3nt: TGTGCCAGCAGTGTGGACAGGGTATCGCTCGAGCAGTACTTC
CDR3aa: CASSVDRVSLEQYF
abundance: -
j_gene: TRBJ2-7
v_gene: TRBV28
d_gene: TRBD1

CDR3nt: TGTGCCACCAAGGGGACCCAGTACTTC
CDR3aa: CATKGTQYF
abundance: -
j_gene: TRBJ2-5
v_gene: TRBV19
d_gene: -

CDR3nt: TGTGCCAGTTCCCGAGGAGGCTATGGTGAAACTAATGAAAAACTGTTTTTT
CDR3aa: CASSRGGYGETNEKLFF
abundance: -
j_gene: TRBJ1-4
v_gene: TRBV27
d_gene: -

CDR3nt: TGTGCCAGCAGTCCAACGCCCAGAGAACCAGGGACGCAGTATTTT
CDR3aa: CASSPTPREPGTQYF
abundance: -
j_gene: TRBJ2-3
v_gene: TRBV27
d_gene: -

CDR3nt: TGCGCCAGCAGCTTGGAGCAGGGGAGCTCACCCCTCCACTTT
CDR3aa: CASSLEQGSSPLHF
abundance: -
j_gene: TRBJ1-6
v_gene: TRBV5-1
d_gene: -

CDR3nt: TGTGCCAGTAGCCCTCTCGATGCAAAACAAGAGACCCAGTACTTC
CDR3aa: CASSPLDAKQETQYF
abundance: -
j_gene: TRBJ2-5
v_gene: TRBV19
d_gene: -

CDR3nt: TGCGCCAGCAGCCCGACTCAGGGGCGCGGAGCGGGAGCCGATCGCGATGAGCAGTTCTTC
CDR3aa: CASSPTQGRGAGADRDEQFF
abundance: -
j_gene: TRBJ2-1
v_gene: TRBV5-1
d_gene: TRBD2

CDR3nt: TGTGCCAGCAGCGTAGCTGGGCTAGCGGGAATGTACGAGCAGTACTTC
CDR3aa: CASSVAGLAGMYEQYF
abundance: -
j_gene: TRBJ2-7
v_gene: TRBV9
d_gene: TRBD2

CDR3nt: TGTGCCAGCGGGTCTTATGGGACAGAAGAGACCCAGTACTTC
CDR3aa: CASGSYGTEETQYF
abundance: -
j_gene: TRBJ2-5
v_gene: TRBV28
d_gene: TRBD1

CDR3nt: TGTGCCAGCAGCCCTAGCGGGACTGATTATGGCTACACCTTC
CDR3aa: CASSPSGTDYGYTF
abundance: -
j_gene: TRBJ1-2
v_gene: TRBV7-9
d_gene: -

CDR3nt: TGTGCCAGCAGCTTTGGGGCGGGGGATCAGCCCCAGCATTTT
CDR3aa: CASSFGAGDQPQHF
abundance: once
j_gene: TRBJ1-5
v_gene: TRBV5-5
d_gene: -

CDR3nt: TGTGCCAGTAGTTCCAGTGACTACGAGCAGTACTTC
CDR3aa: CASSSSDYEQYF
abundance: -
j_gene: TRBJ2-7
v_gene: TRBV19
d_gene: -

CDR3nt: TGTGCCAGCAGTGAAGCAGGGGGGGCTAGCTGGGAGACCCAGTACTTC
CDR3aa: CASSEAGGASWETQYF
abundance: -
j_gene: TRBJ2-5
v_gene: TRBV6-1
d_gene: -

CDR3nt: TGTGCCAGCAGTTACTCGGGGGGACTAGCGGTCAATGAGCAGTTCTTC
CDR3aa: CASSYSGGLAVNEQFF
abundance: once
j_gene: TRBJ2-1
v_gene: TRBV6-5
d_gene: TRBD2

CDR3nt: TGTGCCAGCAGCCCGGGAGGCTTATTAAGCACAGATACGCAGTATTTT
CDR3aa: CASSPGGLLSTDTQYF
abundance: -
j_gene: TRBJ2-3
v_gene: TRBV7-9
d_gene: TRBD2

CDR3nt: TGTGCCAGCAGCCCCCGGACAGGAGGGCGAGACAATCAGCCCCAGCATTTT
CDR3aa: CASSPRTGGRDNQPQHF
abundance: -
j_gene: TRBJ1-5
v_gene: TRBV11-1
d_gene: TRBD1

CDR3nt: TGCAGTGCACGCCGACAGGGCACCATATATTTT
CDR3aa: CSARRQGTIYF
abundance: -
j_gene: TRBJ1-3
v_gene: TRBV20-1
d_gene: TRBD1

CDR3nt: TGTGCCAGTAGTGCCGTGTCCGGAAACACCATATATTTT
CDR3aa: CASSAVSGNTIYF
abundance: -
j_gene: TRBJ1-3
v_gene: TRBV19
d_gene: -

CDR3nt: TGCGCCAGCAGTGTTAGGAGCACAGATACGCAGTATTTT
CDR3aa: CASSVRSTDTQYF
abundance: -
j_gene: TRBJ2-3
v_gene: TRBV5-1
d_gene: -

CDR3nt: TGTGCCAGCAGCGGGGGAAACAGGGTTTTTTCTGAAGCTTTCTTT
CDR3aa: CASSGGNRVFSEAFF
abundance: -
j_gene: TRBJ1-1
v_gene: TRBV5-4
d_gene: -

CDR3nt: TGTGCCAGCAGTCAACCGACAGGCTCTAGCACAGATACGCAGTATTTT
CDR3aa: CASSQPTGSSTDTQYF
abundance: once
j_gene: TRBJ2-3
v_gene: TRBV28
d_gene: -

CDR3nt: TGTGCCAGCAGGCGGGACGTTCAAGAGACCCAGTACTTC
CDR3aa: CASRRDVQETQYF
abundance: -
j_gene: TRBJ2-5
v_gene: TRBV7-3
d_gene: -

CDR3nt: TGTGCCAGCAGCTTTCGCCTAGCGGGAGATATGGTAGAAGGAGAGACCCAGTACTTC
CDR3aa: CASSFRLAGDMVEGETQYF
abundance: -
j_gene: TRBJ2-5
v_gene: TRBV5-6
d_gene: TRBD2

CDR3nt: TGTGCCAGCACCGGTATGGGGGCCGTTGGGGCCAACGTCCTGACTTTC
CDR3aa: CASTGMGAVGANVLTF
abundance: -
j_gene: TRBJ2-6
v_gene: TRBV28
d_gene: -

CDR3nt: TGTGCCAGCAATACCGGGACTAGCACAGATACGCAGTATTTT
CDR3aa: CASNTGTSTDTQYF
abundance: once
j_gene: TRBJ2-3
v_gene: TRBV6-6
d_gene: -

CDR3nt: TGTGCCATCAGTGAGTCCGGGGGGGCCGGCTACGAGCAGTACTTC
CDR3aa: CAISESGGAGYEQYF
abundance: -
j_gene: TRBJ2-7
v_gene: TRBV10-3
d_gene: TRBD2

CDR3nt: TGTGCCAGTAGGCAGAGCGGGATCTACAATGAGCAGTTCTTC
CDR3aa: CASRQSGIYNEQFF
abundance: -
j_gene: TRBJ2-1
v_gene: TRBV19
d_gene: TRBD2

CDR3nt: TGTGCCAGCAGCCTCCGCCAGGGACGCCCTAGGGTAAGCAATCAGCCCCAGCATTTT
CDR3aa: CASSLRQGRPRVSNQPQHF
abundance: -
j_gene: TRBJ1-5
v_gene: TRBV28
d_gene: -

CDR3nt: TGTGCCAGCAGATTAGTGGGCGGTTCCTACGAGCAGTACTTC
CDR3aa: CASRLVGGSYEQYF
abundance: -
j_gene: TRBJ2-7
v_gene: TRBV6-1
d_gene: -

CDR3nt: TGCAGCGCAGGGACAGGGCGCTATGGCTACACCTTC
CDR3aa: CSAGTGRYGYTF
abundance: -
j_gene: TRBJ1-2
v_gene: TRBV29-1
d_gene: TRBD1

CDR3nt: TGTGCCAGCAGCGAGGGACAGGGGTGGACAGATACGCAGTATTTT
CDR3aa: CASSEGQGWTDTQYF
abundance: -
j_gene: TRBJ2-3
v_gene: TRBV9
d_gene: TRBD1

CDR3nt: TGTGCCAGCAGCTTAGAGGGTAGCACAGATACGCAGTATTTT
CDR3aa: CASSLEGSTDTQYF
abundance: -
j_gene: TRBJ2-3
v_gene: TRBV7-3
d_gene: -

CDR3nt: TGTGCCTGGAGTGGTGGGTCTGGCTACACCTTC
CDR3aa: CAWSGGSGYTF
abundance: -
j_gene: TRBJ1-2
v_gene: TRBV30
d_gene: -

CDR3nt: TGTGCCAGCAGCTTGGGCCAGGGGCGGTCGAATGGCTACACCTTC
CDR3aa: CASSLGQGRSNGYTF
abundance: -
j_gene: TRBJ1-2
v_gene: TRBV7-8
d_gene: -

CDR3nt: TGTGCCAGCAGTCCTGACAGGGCCCTCTACAATGAGCAGTTCTTC
CDR3aa: CASSPDRALYNEQFF
abundance: -
j_gene: TRBJ2-1
v_gene: TRBV2
d_gene: TRBD1

CDR3nt: TGTGCCAGTAGTACCGTAGGGAGCGCCCAGTACTTC
CDR3aa: CASSTVGSAQYF
abundance: -
j_gene: TRBJ2-5
v_gene: TRBV19
d_gene: -

CDR3nt: TGTGCCAGCAGCCCCTGGGGGAACACCGGGGAGCTGTTTTTT
CDR3aa: CASSPWGNTGELFF
abundance: -
j_gene: TRBJ2-2
v_gene: TRBV7-9
d_gene: -

CDR3nt: TGTGCCAGCAGCCAAGATTTCGGGGGCGGAGGAACTGAAGCTTTCTTT
CDR3aa: CASSQDFGGGGTEAFF
abundance: -
j_gene: TRBJ1-1
v_gene: TRBV4-2
d_gene: -

CDR3nt: TGTGCCAGCGAAAACAGGGGCAATCAGCCCCAGCATTTT
CDR3aa: CASENRGNQPQHF
abundance: -
j_gene: TRBJ1-5
v_gene: TRBV19
d_gene: -

CDR3nt: TGCAGCGGCGACAGGGATCAGTATTTT
CDR3aa: CSGDRDQYF
abundance: -
j_gene: TRBJ2-3
v_gene: TRBV29-1
d_gene: TRBD1

CDR3nt: TGTGCCAGCAGCTTGGCCGGGACAGGACAAGAGACCCAGTACTTC
CDR3aa: CASSLAGTGQETQYF
abundance: -
j_gene: TRBJ2-5
v_gene: TRBV5-4
d_gene: TRBD1

CDR3nt: TGTGCCATCAGTGAGTCTCGGGCTAGCGGGAGCGATAATGAGCAGTTCTTC
CDR3aa: CAISESRASGSDNEQFF
abundance: medium-sized
j_gene: TRBJ2-1
v_gene: TRBV10-3
d_gene: TRBD2

CDR3nt: TGTGCCAGCATTCGACTAGCGGGAGTACAAGGTGAGCAGTTCTTC
CDR3aa: CASIRLAGVQGEQFF
abundance: -
j_gene: TRBJ2-1
v_gene: TRBV6-1
d_gene: TRBD2

CDR3nt: TGTGCCAGCTCACCCGGGACTAGCGGCCACTCCTACGAGCAGTACTTC
CDR3aa: CASSPGTSGHSYEQYF
abundance: -
j_gene: TRBJ2-7
v_gene: TRBV18
d_gene: TRBD2

CDR3nt: TGTGCCAGCAGCCAAGAGGGACTAGTTTCTGAGACCCAGTACTTC
CDR3aa: CASSQEGLVSETQYF
abundance: -
j_gene: TRBJ2-5
v_gene: TRBV14
d_gene: TRBD2